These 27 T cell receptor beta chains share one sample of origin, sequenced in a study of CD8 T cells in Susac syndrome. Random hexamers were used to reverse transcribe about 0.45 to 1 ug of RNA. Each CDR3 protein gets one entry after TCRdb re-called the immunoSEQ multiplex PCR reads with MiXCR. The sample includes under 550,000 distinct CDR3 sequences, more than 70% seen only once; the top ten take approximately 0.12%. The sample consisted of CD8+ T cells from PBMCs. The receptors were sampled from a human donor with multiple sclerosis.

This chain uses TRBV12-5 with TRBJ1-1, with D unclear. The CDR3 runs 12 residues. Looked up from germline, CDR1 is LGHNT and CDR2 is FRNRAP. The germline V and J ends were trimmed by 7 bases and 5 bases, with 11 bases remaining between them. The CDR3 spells CASDETGTEAFF. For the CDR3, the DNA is TGTGCTAGTGATGAGACGGGAACTGAAGCTTTCTTT.

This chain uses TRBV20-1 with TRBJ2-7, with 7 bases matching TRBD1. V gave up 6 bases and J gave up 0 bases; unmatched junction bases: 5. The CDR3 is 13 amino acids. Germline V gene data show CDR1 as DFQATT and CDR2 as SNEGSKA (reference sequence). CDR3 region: CSALGTDSYEQYF. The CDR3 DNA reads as TGCAGTGCCCTTGGGACAGACTCCTACGAGCAGTACTTC.

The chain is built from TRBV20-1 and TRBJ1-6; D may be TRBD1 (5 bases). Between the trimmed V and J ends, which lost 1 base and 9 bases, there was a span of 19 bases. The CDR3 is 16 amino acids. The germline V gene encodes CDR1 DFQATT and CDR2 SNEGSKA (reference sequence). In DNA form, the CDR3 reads TGCAGTGCTAGAGGGGGCCTACTTGAAGGGAGTTCACCCCTCCACTTT. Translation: CSARGGLLEGSSPLHF.

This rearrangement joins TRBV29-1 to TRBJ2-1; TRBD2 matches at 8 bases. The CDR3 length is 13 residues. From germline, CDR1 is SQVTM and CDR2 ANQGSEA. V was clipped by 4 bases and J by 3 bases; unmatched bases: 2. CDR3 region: CSVVAGLYNEQFF. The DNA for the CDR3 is TGCAGCGTTGTAGCGGGACTCTACAATGAGCAGTTCTTC.

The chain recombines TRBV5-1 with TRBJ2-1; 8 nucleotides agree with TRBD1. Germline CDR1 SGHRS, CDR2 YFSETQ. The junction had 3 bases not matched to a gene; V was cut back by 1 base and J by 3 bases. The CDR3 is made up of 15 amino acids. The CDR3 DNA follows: TGCGCCAGCAGCTTGTGGACAGGGCTCTACAATGAGCAGTTCTTC. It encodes CASSLWTGLYNEQFF.

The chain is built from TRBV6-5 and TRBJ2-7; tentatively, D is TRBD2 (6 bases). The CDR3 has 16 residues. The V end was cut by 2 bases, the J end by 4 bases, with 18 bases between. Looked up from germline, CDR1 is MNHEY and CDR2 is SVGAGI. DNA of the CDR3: TGTGCCAGCAGTTACGGGGCAGGGAGGATAGGTTACGAGCAGTACTTC. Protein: CASSYGAGRIGYEQYF.

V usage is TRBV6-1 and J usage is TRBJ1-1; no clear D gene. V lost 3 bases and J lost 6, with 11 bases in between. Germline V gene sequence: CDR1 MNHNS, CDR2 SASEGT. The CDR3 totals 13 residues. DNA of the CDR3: TGTGCCAGCAGTGACCCCTTCCCGGCTGAAGCTTTCTTT. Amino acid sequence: CASSDPFPAEAFF.

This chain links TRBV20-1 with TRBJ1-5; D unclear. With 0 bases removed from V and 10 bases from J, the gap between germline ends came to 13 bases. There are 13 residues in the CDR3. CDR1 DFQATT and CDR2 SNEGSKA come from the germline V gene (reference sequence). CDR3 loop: CSARDREDIPQHF. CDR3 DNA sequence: TGCAGTGCTAGAGACAGAGAGGATATTCCCCAGCATTTT.

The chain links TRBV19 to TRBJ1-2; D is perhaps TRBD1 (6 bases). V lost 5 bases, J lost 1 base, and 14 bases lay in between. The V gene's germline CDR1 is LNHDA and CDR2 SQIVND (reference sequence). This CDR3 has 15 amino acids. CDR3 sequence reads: CASSGPGTHNYGYTF. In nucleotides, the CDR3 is TGTGCCAGTAGTGGTCCCGGGACACATAACTATGGCTACACCTTC.

For the CDR3, the DNA is TGCGCCAGCAGCCAAGAATCCGGACAGCTGAACACTGAAGCTTTCTTT. The encoded protein is CASSQESGQLNTEAFF. V is TRBV4-1 and J is TRBJ1-1; tentative D call: TRBD1 (6 bases). Germline V gives CDR1 MGHRA, CDR2 YSYEKL. CDR3 length: 16 residues. Trimming took off 0 bases at V and 0 bases at J, with 11 bases between the two ends.

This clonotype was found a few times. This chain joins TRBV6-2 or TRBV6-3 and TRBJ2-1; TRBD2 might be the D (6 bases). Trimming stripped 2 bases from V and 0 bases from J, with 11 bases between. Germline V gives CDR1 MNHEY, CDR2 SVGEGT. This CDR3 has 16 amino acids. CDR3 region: CASSYAGTPSYNEQFF. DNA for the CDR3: TGTGCCAGCAGTTACGCGGGGACGCCCTCCTACAATGAGCAGTTCTTC.

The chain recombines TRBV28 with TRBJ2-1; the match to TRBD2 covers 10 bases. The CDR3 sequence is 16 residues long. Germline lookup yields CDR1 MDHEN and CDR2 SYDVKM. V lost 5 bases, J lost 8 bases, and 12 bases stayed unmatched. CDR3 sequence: CASSTWTLAGEDEQFF. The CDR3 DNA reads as TGTGCCAGCAGTACTTGGACTCTAGCGGGAGAGGATGAGCAGTTCTTC.

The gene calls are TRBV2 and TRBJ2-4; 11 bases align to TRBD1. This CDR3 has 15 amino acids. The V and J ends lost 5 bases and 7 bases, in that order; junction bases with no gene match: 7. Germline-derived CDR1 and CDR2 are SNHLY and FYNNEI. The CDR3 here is CASSTGQGAGNIQYF. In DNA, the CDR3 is TGTGCCAGCAGTACCGGACAGGGGGCTGGGAACATTCAGTACTTC.

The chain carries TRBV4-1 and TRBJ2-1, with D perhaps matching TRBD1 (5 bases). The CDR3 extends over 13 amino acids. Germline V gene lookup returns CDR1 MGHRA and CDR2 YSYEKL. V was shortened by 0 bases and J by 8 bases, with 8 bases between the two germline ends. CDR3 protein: CASSQEQVYEQFF. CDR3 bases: TGCGCCAGCAGCCAAGAACAGGTTTATGAGCAGTTCTTC.

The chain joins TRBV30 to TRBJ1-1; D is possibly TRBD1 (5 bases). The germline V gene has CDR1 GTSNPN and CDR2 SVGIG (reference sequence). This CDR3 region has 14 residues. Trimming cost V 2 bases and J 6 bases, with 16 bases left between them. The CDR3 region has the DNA TGTGCCTGGAGTCCTGGCCGGGGGGAGGCTGAAGCTTTCTTT. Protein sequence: CAWSPGRGEAEAFF. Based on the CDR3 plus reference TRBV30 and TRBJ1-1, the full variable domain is SQTIHQWPATLVQPVGSPLSLECTVEGTSNPNLYWYRQAAGRGLQLLFYSVGIGQISSEVPQNLSASRPQDRQFILSSKKLLLSDSGFYLCAWSPGRGEAEAFFGQGTRLTVV.

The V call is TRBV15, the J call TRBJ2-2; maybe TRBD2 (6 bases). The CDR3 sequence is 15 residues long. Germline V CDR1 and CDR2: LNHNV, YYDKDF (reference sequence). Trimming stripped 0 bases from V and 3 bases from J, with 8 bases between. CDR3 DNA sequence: TGTGCCACCAGCAGAGACGGGGAGGACACCGGGGAGCTGTTTTTT. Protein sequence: CATSRDGEDTGELFF.

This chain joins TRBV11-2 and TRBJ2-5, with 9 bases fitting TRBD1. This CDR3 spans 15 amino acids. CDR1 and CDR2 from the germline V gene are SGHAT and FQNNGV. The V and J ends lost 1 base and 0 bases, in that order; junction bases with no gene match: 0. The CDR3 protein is CASSLGTGDQETQYF. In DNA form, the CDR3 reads TGTGCCAGCAGCTTAGGGACAGGGGACCAAGAGACCCAGTACTTC.

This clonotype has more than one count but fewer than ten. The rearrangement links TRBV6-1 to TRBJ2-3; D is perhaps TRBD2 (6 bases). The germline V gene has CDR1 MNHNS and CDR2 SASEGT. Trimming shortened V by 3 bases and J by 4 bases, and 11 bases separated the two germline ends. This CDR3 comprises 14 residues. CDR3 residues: CASSEPGGADTQYF. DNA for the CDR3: TGTGCCAGCAGTGAGCCCGGGGGAGCAGATACGCAGTATTTT.

This chain's CDR3 is CASSFLGDSSYNEQFF. DNA for the CDR3: TGTGCCAGTAGTTTCCTCGGGGATAGCTCCTACAATGAGCAGTTCTTC. The gene calls are TRBV19 and TRBJ2-1, with a tentative D call TRBD2 (5 bases). The CDR3 loop spans 16 amino acids. V shed 5 bases and J shed 0 bases, with 14 bases lying between them. In germline, CDR1 is LNHDA, CDR2 SQIVND (reference sequence).

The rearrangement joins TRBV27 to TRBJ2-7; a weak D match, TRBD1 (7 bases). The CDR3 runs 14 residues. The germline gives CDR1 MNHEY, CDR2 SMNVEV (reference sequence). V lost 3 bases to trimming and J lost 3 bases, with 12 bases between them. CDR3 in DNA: TGTGCCAGCAGTTTTACAGGGGACTTCTACGAGCAGTACTTC. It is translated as CASSFTGDFYEQYF.

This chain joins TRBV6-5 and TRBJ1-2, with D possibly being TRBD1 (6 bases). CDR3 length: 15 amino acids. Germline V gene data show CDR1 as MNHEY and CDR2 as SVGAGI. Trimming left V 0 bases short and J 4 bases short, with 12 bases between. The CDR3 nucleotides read TGTGCCAGCAGTTACTCGCGGGGGCTGCCCTATGGCTACACCTTC. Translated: CASSYSRGLPYGYTF.

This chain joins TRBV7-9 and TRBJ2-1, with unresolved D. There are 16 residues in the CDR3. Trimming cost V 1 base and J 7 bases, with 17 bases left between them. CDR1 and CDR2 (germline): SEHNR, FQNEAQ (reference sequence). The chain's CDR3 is CASSLDWSGLGNEQFF. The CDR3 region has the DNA TGTGCCAGCAGCTTAGACTGGTCGGGCTTGGGAAATGAGCAGTTCTTC.

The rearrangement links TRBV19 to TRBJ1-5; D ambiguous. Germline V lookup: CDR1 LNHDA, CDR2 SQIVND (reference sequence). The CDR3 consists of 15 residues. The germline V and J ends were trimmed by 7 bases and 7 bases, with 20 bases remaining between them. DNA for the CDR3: TGTGCCAGTACCCAACTCTCCGCGGATGACCAGCCCCAGCATTTT. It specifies CASTQLSADDQPQHF.

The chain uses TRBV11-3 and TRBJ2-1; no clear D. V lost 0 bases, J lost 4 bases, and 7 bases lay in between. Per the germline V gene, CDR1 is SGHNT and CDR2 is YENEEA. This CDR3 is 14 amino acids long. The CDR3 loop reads CASSLEYGYNEQFF. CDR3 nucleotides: TGTGCCAGCAGCTTAGAATATGGTTACAATGAGCAGTTCTTC. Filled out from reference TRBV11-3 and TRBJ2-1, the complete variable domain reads EAGVVQSPRYKIIEKKQPVAFWCNPISGHNTLYWYLQNLGQGPELLIRYENEEAVDDSQLPKDRFSAERLKGVDSTLKIQPAELGDSAVYLCASSLEYGYNEQFFGPGTRLTVL.

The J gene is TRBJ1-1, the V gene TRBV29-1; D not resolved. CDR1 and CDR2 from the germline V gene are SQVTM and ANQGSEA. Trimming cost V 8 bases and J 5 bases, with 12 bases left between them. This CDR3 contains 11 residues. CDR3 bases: TGCAGCTCGGAAAGCGAAACTGAAGCTTTCTTT. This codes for CSSESETEAFF.

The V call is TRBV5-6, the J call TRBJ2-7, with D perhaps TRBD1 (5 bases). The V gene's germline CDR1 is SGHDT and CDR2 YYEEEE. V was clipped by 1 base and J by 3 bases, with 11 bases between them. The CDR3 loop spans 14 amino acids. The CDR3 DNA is TGTGCCAGCAGCTTGATCCAGGGTCTCTACGAGCAGTACTTC. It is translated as CASSLIQGLYEQYF.

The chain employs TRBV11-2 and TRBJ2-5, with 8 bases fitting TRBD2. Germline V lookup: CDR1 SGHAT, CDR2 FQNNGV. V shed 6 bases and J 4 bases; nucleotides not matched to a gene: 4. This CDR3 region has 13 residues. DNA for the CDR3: TGTGCCAGCAGGGGGCGGGAGGTAGAGACCCAGTACTTC. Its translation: CASRGREVETQYF. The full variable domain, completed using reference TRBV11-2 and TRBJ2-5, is EAGVAQSPRYKIIEKRQSVAFWCNPISGHATLYWYQQILGQGPKLLIQFQNNGVVDDSQLPKDRFSAERLKGVDSTLKIQPAKLEDSAVYLCASRGREVETQYFGPGTRLLVL.